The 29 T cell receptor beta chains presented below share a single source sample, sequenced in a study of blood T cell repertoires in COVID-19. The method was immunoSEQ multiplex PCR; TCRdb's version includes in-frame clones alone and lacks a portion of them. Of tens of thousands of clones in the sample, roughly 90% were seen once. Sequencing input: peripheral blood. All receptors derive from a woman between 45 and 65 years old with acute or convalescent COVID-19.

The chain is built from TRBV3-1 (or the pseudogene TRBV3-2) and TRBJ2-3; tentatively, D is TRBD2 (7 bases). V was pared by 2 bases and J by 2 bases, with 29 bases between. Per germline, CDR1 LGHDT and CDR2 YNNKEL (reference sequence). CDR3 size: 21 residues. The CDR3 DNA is TGTGCCAGCAGCCAACCCTTGGGGGGGGGCAGTCCTAAAGGCCTCACAGATACGCAGTATTTT. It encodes CASSQPLGGGSPKGLTDTQYF.

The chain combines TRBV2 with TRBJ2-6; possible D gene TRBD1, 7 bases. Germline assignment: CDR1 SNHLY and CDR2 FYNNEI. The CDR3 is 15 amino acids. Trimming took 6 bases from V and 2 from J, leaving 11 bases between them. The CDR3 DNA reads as TGTGCCAGCAGCCGCAGGGGGGCTGGGGCCAACGTCCTGACTTTC. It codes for CASSRRGAGANVLTF.

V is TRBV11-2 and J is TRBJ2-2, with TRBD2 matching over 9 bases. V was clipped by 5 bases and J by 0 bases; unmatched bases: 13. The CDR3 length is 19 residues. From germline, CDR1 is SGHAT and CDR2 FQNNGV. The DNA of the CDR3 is TGTGCCAGCAGCCGTCGCGCTTCGGCGGGGGGGCCGAACACCGGGGAGCTGTTTTTT. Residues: CASSRRASAGGPNTGELFF. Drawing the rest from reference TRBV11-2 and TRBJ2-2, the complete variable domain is EAGVAQSPRYKIIEKRQSVAFWCNPISGHATLYWYQQILGQGPKLLIQFQNNGVVDDSQLPKDRFSAERLKGVDSTLKIQPAKLEDSAVYLCASSRRASAGGPNTGELFFGEGSRLTVL.

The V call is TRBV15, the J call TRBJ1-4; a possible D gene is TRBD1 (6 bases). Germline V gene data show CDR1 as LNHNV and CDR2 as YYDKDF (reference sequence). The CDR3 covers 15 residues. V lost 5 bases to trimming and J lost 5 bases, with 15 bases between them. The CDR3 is CATSGRGQRNEKLFF. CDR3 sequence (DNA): TGTGCCACCAGCGGGCGGGGGCAGAGAAATGAAAAACTGTTTTTT.

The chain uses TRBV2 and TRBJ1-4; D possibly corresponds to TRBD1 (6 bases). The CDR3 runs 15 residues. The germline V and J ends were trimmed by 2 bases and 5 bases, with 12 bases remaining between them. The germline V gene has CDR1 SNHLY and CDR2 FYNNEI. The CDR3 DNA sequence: TGTGCCAGCAGTGAATTGGCCAGGGGCAATGAAAAACTGTTTTTT. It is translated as CASSELARGNEKLFF.

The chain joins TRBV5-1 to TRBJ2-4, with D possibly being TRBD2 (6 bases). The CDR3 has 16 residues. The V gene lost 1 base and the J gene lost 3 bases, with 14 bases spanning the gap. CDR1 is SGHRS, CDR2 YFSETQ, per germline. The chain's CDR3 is CASSLSGDHGKNIQYF. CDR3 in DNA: TGCGCCAGCAGCTTGTCGGGGGATCACGGCAAAAACATTCAGTACTTC. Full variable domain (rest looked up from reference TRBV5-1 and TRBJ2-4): KAGVTQTPRYLIKTRGQQVTLSCSPISGHRSVSWYQQTPGQGLQFLFEYFSETQRNKGNFPGRFSGRQFSNSRSEMNVSTLELGDSALYLCASSLSGDHGKNIQYFGAGTRLSVL.

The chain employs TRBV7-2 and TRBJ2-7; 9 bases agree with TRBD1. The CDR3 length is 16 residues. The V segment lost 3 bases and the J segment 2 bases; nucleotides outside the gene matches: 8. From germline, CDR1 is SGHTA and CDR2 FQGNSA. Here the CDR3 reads CASSLGPGQGPYEQYF. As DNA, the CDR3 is TGTGCCAGCAGCTTGGGTCCGGGACAGGGTCCCTACGAGCAGTACTTC. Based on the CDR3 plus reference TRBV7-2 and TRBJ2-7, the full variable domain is GAGVSQSPSNKVTEKGKDVELRCDPISGHTALYWYRQSLGQGLEFLIYFQGNSAPDKSGLPSDRFSAERTGGSVSTLTIQRTQQEDSAVYLCASSLGPGQGPYEQYFGPGTRLTVT.

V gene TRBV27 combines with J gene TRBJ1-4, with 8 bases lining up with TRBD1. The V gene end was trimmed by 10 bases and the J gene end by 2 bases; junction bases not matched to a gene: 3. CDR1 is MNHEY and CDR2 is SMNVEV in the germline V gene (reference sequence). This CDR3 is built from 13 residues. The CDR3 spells CATRQGTNEKLFF. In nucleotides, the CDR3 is TGTGCCACCCGACAGGGGACTAATGAAAAACTGTTTTTT.

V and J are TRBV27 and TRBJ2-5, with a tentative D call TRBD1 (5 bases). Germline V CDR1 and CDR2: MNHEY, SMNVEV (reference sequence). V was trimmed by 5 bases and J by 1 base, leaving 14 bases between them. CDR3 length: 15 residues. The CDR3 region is CASSLRSGIQETQYF. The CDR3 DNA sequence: TGTGCCAGCAGTCTCCGATCAGGGATCCAAGAGACCCAGTACTTC.

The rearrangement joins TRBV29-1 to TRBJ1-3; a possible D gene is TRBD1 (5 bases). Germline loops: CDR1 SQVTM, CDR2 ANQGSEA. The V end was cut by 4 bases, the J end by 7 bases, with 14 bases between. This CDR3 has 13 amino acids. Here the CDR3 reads CSVAGGLGNTIYF. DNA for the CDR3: TGCAGCGTTGCTGGGGGACTGGGGAACACCATATATTTT.

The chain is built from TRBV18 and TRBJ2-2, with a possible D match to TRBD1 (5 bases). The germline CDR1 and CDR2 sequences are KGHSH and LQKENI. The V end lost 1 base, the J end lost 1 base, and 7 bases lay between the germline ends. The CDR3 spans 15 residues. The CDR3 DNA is TGTGCCAGCTCACCACGGGGCAGGAACACCGGGGAGCTGTTTTTT. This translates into CASSPRGRNTGELFF.

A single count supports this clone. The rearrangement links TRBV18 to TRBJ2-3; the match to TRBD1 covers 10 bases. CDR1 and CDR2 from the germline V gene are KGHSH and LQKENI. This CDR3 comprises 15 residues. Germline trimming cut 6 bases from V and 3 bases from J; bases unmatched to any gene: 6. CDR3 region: CASSRGQGGTDTQYF. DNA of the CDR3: TGTGCCAGCTCGAGAGGACAGGGGGGTACAGATACGCAGTATTTT.

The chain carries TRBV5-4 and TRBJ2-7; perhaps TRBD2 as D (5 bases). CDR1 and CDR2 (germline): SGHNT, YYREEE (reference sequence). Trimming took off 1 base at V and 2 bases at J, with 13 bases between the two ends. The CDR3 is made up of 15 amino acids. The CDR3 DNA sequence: TGTGCCAGCAGCTTGCAATCGGGATTTACCTACGAGCAGTACTTC. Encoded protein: CASSLQSGFTYEQYF.

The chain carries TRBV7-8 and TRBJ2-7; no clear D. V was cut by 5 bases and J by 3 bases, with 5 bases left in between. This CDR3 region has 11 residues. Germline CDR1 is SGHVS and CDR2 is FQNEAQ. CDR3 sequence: CASSPNYEQYF. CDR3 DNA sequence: TGTGCCAGCAGCCCAAACTACGAGCAGTACTTC.

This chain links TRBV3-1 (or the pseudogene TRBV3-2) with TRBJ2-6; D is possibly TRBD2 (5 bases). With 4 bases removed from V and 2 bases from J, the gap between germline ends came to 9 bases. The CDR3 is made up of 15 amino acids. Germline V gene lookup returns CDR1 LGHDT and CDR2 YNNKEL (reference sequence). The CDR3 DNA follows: TGTGCCAGCAGCCCGGACGGGACTGGGGCCAACGTCCTGACTTTC. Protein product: CASSPDGTGANVLTF.

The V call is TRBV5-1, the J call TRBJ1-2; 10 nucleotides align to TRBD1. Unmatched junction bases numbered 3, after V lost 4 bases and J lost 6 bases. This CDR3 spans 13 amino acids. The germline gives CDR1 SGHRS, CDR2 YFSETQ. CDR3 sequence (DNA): TGCGCCAGCAGCCAAGGACAGGGGGATGGCTACACCTTC. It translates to CASSQGQGDGYTF.

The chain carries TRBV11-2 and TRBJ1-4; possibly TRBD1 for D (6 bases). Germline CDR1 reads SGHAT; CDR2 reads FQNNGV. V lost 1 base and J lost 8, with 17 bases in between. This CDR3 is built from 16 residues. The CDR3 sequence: CASSLGGRAGEEKLFF. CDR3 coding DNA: TGTGCCAGCAGCTTAGGGGGCAGGGCAGGGGAAGAAAAACTGTTTTTT.

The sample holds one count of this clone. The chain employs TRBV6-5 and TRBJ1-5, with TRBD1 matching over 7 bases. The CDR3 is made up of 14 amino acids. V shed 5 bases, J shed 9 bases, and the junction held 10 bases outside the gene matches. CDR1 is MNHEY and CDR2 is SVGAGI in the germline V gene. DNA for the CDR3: TGTGCCAGCAGTCCAAGGACAGGTGGAGGGCCCCAGCATTTT. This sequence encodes CASSPRTGGGPQHF.

The CDR3 is CASRRITVNTEAFF. CDR3 DNA sequence: TGTGCCAGCAGGAGAATTACAGTAAACACTGAAGCTTTCTTT. The chain carries TRBV6-5 and TRBJ1-1; D remains unclear. In germline, CDR1 is MNHEY, CDR2 SVGAGI. V lost 6 bases and J 2 bases, leaving 13 bases between the germline ends. The CDR3 has 14 amino acids.

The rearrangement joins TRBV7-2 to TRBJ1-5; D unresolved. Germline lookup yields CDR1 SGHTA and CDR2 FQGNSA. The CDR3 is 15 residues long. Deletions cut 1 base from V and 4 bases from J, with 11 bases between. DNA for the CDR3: TGTGCCAGCAGCTTAGTAGCGTCAGATAATCAGCCCCAGCATTTT. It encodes CASSLVASDNQPQHF.

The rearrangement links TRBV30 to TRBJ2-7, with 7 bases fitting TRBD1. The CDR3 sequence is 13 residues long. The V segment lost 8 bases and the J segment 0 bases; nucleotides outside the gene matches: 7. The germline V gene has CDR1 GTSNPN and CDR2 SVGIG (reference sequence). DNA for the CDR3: TGTGCCAGTGACAGGGAAAGCTCCTACGAGCAGTACTTC. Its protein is CASDRESSYEQYF.

Here the CDR3 reads CASSQGQGYQPQHF. In DNA form, the CDR3 reads TGTGCCAGCAGCCAGGGACAGGGGTATCAGCCCCAGCATTTT. The chain uses TRBV6-5 and TRBJ1-5, with 10 bases identical to TRBD1. Germline loops: CDR1 MNHEY, CDR2 SVGAGI. V dropped 6 bases and J dropped 5; count of bases not matched to a gene: 4. This CDR3 is 14 amino acids long.

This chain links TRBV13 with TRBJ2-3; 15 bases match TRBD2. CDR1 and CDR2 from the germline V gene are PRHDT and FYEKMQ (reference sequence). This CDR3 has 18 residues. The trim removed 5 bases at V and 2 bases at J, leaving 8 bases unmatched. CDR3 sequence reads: CASSPGLAGGLLTDTQYF. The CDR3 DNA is TGTGCCAGCAGCCCAGGACTAGCGGGAGGGCTGCTCACAGATACGCAGTATTTT. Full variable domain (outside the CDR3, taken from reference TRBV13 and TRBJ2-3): AAGVIQSPRHLIKEKRETATLKCYPIPRHDTVYWYQQGPGQDPQFLISFYEKMQSDKGSIPDRFSAQQFSDYHSELNMSSLELGDSALYFCASSPGLAGGLLTDTQYFGPGTRLTVL.

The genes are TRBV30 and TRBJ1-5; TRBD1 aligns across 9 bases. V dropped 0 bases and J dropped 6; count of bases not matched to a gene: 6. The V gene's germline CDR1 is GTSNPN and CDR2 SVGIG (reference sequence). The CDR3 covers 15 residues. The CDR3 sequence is CAWSVTGGLGQPQHF. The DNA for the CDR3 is TGTGCCTGGAGTGTAACAGGGGGCCTAGGTCAGCCCCAGCATTTT.

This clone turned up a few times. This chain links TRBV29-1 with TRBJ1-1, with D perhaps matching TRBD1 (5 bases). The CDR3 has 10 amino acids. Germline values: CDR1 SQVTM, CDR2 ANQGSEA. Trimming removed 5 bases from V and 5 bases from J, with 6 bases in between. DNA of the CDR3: TGCAGCGTTTCAGGGACTGAAGCTTTCTTT. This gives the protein CSVSGTEAFF.

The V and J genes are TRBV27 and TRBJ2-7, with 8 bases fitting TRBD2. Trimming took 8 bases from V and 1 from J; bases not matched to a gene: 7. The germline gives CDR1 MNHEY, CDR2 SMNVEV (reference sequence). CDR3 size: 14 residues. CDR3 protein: CASRLTSASYEQYF. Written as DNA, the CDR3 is TGTGCCAGCCGTCTGACTAGCGCTTCCTACGAGCAGTACTTC.

The CDR3 DNA reads as TGTGCCAGCAGCTCGCCGGGACTAGCGGGAGCTGGAGATACGCAGTATTTT. This translates into CASSSPGLAGAGDTQYF. The rearrangement links TRBV7-8 to TRBJ2-3, with 14 bases aligning to TRBD2. Germline V gene data show CDR1 as SGHVS and CDR2 as FQNEAQ. This CDR3 is built from 17 residues. V shed 4 bases and J 5 bases; nucleotides not matched to a gene: 8.

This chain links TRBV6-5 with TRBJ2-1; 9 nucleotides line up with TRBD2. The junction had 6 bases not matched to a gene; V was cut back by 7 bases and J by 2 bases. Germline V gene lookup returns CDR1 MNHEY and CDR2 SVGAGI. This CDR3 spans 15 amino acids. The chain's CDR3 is CASTQAGGTYNEQFF. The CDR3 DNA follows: TGTGCCAGCACCCAAGCGGGAGGTACCTACAATGAGCAGTTCTTC.

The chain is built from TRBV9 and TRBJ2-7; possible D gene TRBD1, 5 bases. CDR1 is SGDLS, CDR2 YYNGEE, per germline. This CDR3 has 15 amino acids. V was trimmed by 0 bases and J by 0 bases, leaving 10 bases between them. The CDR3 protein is CASSVGATGSYEQYF. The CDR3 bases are TGTGCCAGCAGCGTAGGGGCTACAGGCTCCTACGAGCAGTACTTC.